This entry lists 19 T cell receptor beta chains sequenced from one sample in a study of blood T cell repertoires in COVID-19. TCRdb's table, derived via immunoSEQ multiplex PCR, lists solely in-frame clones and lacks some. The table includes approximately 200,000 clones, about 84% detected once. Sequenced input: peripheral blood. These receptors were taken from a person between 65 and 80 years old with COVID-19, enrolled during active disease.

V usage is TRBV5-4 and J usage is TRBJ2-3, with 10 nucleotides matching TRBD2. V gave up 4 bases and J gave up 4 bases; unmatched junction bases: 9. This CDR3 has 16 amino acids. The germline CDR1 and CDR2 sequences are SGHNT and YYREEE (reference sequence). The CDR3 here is CASSQGLAGAPDTQYF. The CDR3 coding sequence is TGTGCCAGCAGCCAGGGGCTAGCGGGAGCTCCAGATACGCAGTATTTT.

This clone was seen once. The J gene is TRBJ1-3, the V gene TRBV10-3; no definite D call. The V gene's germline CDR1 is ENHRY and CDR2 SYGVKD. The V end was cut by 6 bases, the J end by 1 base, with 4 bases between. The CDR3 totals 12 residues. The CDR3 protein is CAISVSGNTIYF. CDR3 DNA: TGTGCCATCAGCGTGTCTGGAAACACCATATATTTT.

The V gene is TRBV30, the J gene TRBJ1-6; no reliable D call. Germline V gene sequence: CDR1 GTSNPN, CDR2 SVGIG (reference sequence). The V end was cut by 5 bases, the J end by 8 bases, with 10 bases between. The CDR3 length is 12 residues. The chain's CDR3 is CAWATLHSPLHF. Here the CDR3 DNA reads TGTGCCTGGGCAACATTACATTCACCCCTCCACTTT.

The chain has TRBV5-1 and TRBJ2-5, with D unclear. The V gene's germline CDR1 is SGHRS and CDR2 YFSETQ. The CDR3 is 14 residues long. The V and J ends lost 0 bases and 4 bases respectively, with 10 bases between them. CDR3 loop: CASSLDAPRETQYF. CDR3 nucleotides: TGCGCCAGCAGCTTGGATGCGCCACGAGAGACCCAGTACTTC. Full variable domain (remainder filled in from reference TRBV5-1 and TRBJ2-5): KAGVTQTPRYLIKTRGQQVTLSCSPISGHRSVSWYQQTPGQGLQFLFEYFSETQRNKGNFPGRFSGRQFSNSRSEMNVSTLELGDSALYLCASSLDAPRETQYFGPGTRLLVL.

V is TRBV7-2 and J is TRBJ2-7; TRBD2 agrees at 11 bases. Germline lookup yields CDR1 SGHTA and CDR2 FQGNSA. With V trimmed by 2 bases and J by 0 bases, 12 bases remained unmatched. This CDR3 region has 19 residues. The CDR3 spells CASSLILLAGASPSYEQYF. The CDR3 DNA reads TGTGCCAGCAGCTTAATTTTACTAGCGGGAGCCTCCCCCTCCTACGAGCAGTACTTC.

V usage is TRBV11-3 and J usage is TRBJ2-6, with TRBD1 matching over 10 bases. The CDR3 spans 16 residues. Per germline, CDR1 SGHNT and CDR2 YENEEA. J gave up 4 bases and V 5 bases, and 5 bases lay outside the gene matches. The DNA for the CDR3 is TGTGCCAGCAGCACGGGACAGGGGAAAGGGGCCAACGTCCTGACTTTC. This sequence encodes CASSTGQGKGANVLTF. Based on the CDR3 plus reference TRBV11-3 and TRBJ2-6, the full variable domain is EAGVVQSPRYKIIEKKQPVAFWCNPISGHNTLYWYLQNLGQGPELLIRYENEEAVDDSQLPKDRFSAERLKGVDSTLKIQPAELGDSAVYLCASSTGQGKGANVLTFGAGSRLTVL.

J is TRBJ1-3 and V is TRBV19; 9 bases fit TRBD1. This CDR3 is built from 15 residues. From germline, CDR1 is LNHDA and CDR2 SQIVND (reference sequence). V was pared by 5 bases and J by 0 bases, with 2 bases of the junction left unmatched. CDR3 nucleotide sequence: TGTGCCAGTAGTCCGGGACAGGGCTCTGGAAACACCATATATTTT. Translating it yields CASSPGQGSGNTIYF.

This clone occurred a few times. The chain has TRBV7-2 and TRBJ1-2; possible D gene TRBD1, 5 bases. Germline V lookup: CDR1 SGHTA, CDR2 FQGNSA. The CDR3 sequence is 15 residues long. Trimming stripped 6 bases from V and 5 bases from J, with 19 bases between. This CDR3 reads CASRDRGGIKYGYTF. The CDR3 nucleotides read TGTGCCAGCAGGGACCGCGGGGGGATCAAGTATGGCTACACCTTC.

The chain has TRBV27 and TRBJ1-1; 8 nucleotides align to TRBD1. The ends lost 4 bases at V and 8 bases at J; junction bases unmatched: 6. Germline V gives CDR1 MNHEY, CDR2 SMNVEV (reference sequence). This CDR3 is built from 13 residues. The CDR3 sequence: CASSSRTGSEAFF. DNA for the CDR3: TGTGCCAGCAGTTCCCGGACAGGGAGCGAAGCTTTCTTT.

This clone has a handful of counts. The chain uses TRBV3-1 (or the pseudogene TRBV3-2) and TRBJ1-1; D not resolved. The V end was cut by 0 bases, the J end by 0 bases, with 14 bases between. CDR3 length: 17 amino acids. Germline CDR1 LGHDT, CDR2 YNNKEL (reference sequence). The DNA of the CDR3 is TGTGCCAGCAGCCAAGAACCTTCTAGTCGGATGAACACTGAAGCTTTCTTT. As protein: CASSQEPSSRMNTEAFF.

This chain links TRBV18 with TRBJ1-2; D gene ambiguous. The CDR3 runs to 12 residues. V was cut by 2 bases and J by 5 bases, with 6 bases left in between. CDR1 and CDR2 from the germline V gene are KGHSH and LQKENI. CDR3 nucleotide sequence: TGTGCCAGCTCACCAGATCAGTATGGCTACACCTTC. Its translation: CASSPDQYGYTF.

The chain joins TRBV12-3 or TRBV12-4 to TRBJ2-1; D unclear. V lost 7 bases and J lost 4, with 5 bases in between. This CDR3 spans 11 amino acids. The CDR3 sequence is CASNLYNEQFF. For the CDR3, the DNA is TGTGCCAGCAACCTATACAATGAGCAGTTCTTC.

The CDR3 loop reads CASSLAGVTYNEQFF. The CDR3 DNA reads TGTGCCAGCAGCCTAGCGGGGGTCACCTACAATGAGCAGTTCTTC. The V and J genes are TRBV2 and TRBJ2-1; 10 nucleotides agree with TRBD2. This CDR3 has 15 amino acids. The V gene end was trimmed by 6 bases and the J gene end by 2 bases; junction bases not matched to a gene: 4. The germline V gene encodes CDR1 SNHLY and CDR2 FYNNEI.

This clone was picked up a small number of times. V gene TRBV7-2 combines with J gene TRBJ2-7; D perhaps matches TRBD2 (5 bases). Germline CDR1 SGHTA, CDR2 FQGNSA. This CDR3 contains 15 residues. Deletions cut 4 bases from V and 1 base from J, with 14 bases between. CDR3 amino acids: CASSSRVALSYEQYF. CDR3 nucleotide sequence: TGTGCCAGCAGCTCCCGGGTAGCGCTTTCCTACGAGCAGTACTTC.

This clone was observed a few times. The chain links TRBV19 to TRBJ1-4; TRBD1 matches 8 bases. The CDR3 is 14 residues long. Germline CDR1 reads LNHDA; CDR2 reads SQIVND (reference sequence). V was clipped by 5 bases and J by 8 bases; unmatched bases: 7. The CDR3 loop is CASSRQGIGEKLFF. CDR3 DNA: TGTGCCAGTAGTCGACAGGGGATCGGGGAAAAACTGTTTTTT.

CDR3 loop: CASSPGQGASYEQYF. The CDR3, as DNA: TGCGCCAGCAGCCCGGGACAGGGGGCCTCCTACGAGCAGTACTTC. This rearrangement joins TRBV5-1 to TRBJ2-7; 12 nucleotides line up with TRBD1. Germline values: CDR1 SGHRS, CDR2 YFSETQ. Germline trimming cut 4 bases from V and 0 bases from J; bases unmatched to any gene: 2. There are 15 residues in the CDR3.

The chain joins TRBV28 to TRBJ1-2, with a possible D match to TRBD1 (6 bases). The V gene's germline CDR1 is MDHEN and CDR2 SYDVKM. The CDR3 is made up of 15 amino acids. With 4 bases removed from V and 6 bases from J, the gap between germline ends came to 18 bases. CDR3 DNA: TGTGCCAGCAGTTCAACAGGGTTTCTTGCTAATGGCTACACCTTC. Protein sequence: CASSSTGFLANGYTF.

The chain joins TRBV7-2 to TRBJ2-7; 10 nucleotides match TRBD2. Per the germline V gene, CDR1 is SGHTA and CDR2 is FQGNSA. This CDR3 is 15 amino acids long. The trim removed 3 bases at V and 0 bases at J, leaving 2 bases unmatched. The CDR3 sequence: CASSFLAGDSYEQYF. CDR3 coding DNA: TGTGCCAGCAGCTTCCTAGCGGGAGACTCCTACGAGCAGTACTTC.

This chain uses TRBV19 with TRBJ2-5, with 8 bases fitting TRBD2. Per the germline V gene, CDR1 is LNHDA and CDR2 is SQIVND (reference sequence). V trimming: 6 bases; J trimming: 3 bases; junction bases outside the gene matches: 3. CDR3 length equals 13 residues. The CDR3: CASSYGREETQYF. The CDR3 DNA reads TGTGCCAGTAGCTACGGGAGGGAAGAGACCCAGTACTTC. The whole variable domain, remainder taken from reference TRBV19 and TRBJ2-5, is DGGITQSPKYLFRKEGQNVTLSCEQNLNHDAMYWYRQDPGQGLRLIYYSQIVNDFQKGDIAEGYSVSREKKESFPLTVTSAQKNPTAFYLCASSYGREETQYFGPGTRLLVL.